The 24 T cell receptor beta chains below all came from one sample that was sequenced in a study of a mutant IDH1 vaccine in newly diagnosed glioma (dated by TCRdb to about 2021). Library method: the immunoSEQ multiplex PCR assay. TCRdb re-hosts the immuneACCESS table, in-frame sequences only. Its copies lack some clones; in the studies checked, an unresolved V gene accounts for under half of them, and the cause for the rest is not known. In this sample the table shows about 50,000 clones, more than 80% of which occur a single time. The ten most abundant clones make up less than 3% of the sample. The time point label corresponds to: baseline, week 1 (first vaccination visit). The meaning of the sample's treatment or condition label: pre-vaccination baseline after standard-of-care therapy. Source: PBMCs, taken from a glioma patient treated with radiotherapy, temozolomide or both. The receptors stem from a man aged 40-49 years with glioma.

The V call is TRBV11-1, the J call TRBJ2-7; D perhaps matches TRBD1 (5 bases). The CDR3 is 17 amino acids. Trimming took off 2 bases at V and 5 bases at J, with 22 bases between the two ends. The V gene's germline CDR1 is SGHAT and CDR2 FQDESV (reference sequence). The CDR3 coding sequence is TGTGCCAGCAGCTTAAACCCCTTCGGACACTACCCCCACGAGCAGTACTTC. Its translation: CASSLNPFGHYPHEQYF.

The rearrangement links TRBV5-1 to TRBJ2-3; D is unresolved. The germline gives CDR1 SGHRS, CDR2 YFSETQ. Trimming cost V 0 bases and J 1 base, with 12 bases left between them. The CDR3 has 16 residues. The CDR3 bases are TGCGCCAGCAGCTTGGCCCAAGGATATCGCACAGATACGCAGTATTTT. This sequence encodes CASSLAQGYRTDTQYF.

The V and J genes are TRBV18 and TRBJ2-7; D might be TRBD1 or TRBD2, each matching 6 bases. V shed 0 bases and J shed 6 bases, with 15 bases lying between them. This CDR3 has 15 residues. Germline assignment: CDR1 KGHSH and CDR2 LQKENI. CDR3 coding DNA: TGTGCCAGCTCACCACCAGGGGGGCTAGCTACCGAGCAGTACTTC. Protein sequence: CASSPPGGLATEQYF. The whole variable domain, remainder taken from reference TRBV18 and TRBJ2-7, is NAGVMQNPRHLVRRRGQEARLRCSPMKGHSHVYWYRQLPEEGLKFMVYLQKENIIDESGMPKERFSAEFPKEGPSILRIQQVVRGDSAAYFCASSPPGGLATEQYFGPGTRLTVT.

V and J are TRBV4-2 and TRBJ2-1; 8 bases are shared with TRBD2. The CDR3 contains 17 residues. The V segment lost 1 base and the J segment 5 bases; nucleotides outside the gene matches: 10. CDR1 and CDR2 from the germline V gene are LGHNA and YNFKEQ. The DNA of the CDR3 is TGTGCCAGCAGCCAAGTAGTGTCGCGGGAGGCAGACAATGAGCAGTTCTTC. It codes for CASSQVVSREADNEQFF.

The genes are TRBV5-1 and TRBJ2-1; no clear D gene. V lost 5 bases, J lost 8 bases, and 8 bases lay in between. The CDR3 has 11 amino acids. The V gene's germline CDR1 is SGHRS and CDR2 YFSETQ. The CDR3 DNA reads TGCGCCAGCAGAGAATGGGATGAGCAGTTCTTC. It is translated as CASREWDEQFF.

This clone has a single count. V and J are TRBV7-2 and TRBJ2-7, with 9 bases aligning to TRBD1. The V and J ends lost 5 bases and 0 bases, in that order; junction bases with no gene match: 8. Germline V gene data show CDR1 as SGHTA and CDR2 as FQGNSA. The CDR3 is 16 residues long. The chain's CDR3 is CASSQGQGRTSYEQYF. DNA of the CDR3: TGTGCCAGCAGCCAAGGACAGGGGCGTACCTCCTACGAGCAGTACTTC.

This clone was counted a single time. The CDR3 nucleotides read TGTGCCAGCAGCAGGGGGGGAGGGGAGCAGGAGACCCAGTACTTC. It codes for CASSRGGGEQETQYF. The chain has TRBV9 and TRBJ2-5; TRBD2 might be the D (7 bases). The length of the CDR3 is 15 residues. V lost 4 bases to trimming and J lost 5 bases, with 18 bases between them. Looked up from germline, CDR1 is SGDLS and CDR2 is YYNGEE.

This clone was seen only a few times. V is TRBV7-2 and J is TRBJ2-7; no reliable D call. There are 15 residues in the CDR3. Per the germline V gene, CDR1 is SGHTA and CDR2 is FQGNSA. The V gene lost 3 bases and the J gene lost 3 bases, with 15 bases spanning the gap. The DNA of the CDR3 is TGTGCCAGCAGCTTCGCCCAATCCCCCCTCTACGAGCAGTACTTC. Protein: CASSFAQSPLYEQYF.

J is TRBJ2-1 and V is TRBV18, with unresolved D. Germline CDR1 is KGHSH and CDR2 is LQKENI. The V end lost 1 base, the J end lost 0 bases, and 13 bases lay between the germline ends. There are 17 residues in the CDR3. The CDR3 sequence is CASSPLFKPSSYNEQFF. The CDR3 nucleotides are TGTGCCAGCTCACCACTGTTCAAGCCAAGCTCCTACAATGAGCAGTTCTTC.

This clone was seen more than once but under ten times. The CDR3 DNA reads as TGTGCCAGCAGCTCCGCCGGGACTAGCGGGGCAGATACGCAGTATTTT. Translating it yields CASSSAGTSGADTQYF. The J gene is TRBJ2-3, the V gene TRBV7-6; 13 bases agree with TRBD2. V shed 4 bases and J 4 bases; nucleotides not matched to a gene: 5. The germline V gene has CDR1 SGHVS and CDR2 FNYEAQ. This CDR3 has 16 residues.

This chain joins TRBV19 and TRBJ2-7; 9 bases are shared with TRBD1. Germline trimming cut 6 bases from V and 5 bases from J; bases unmatched to any gene: 5. Germline V lookup: CDR1 LNHDA, CDR2 SQIVND (reference sequence). The CDR3 has 13 amino acids. The CDR3 DNA reads TGTGCCAGTAGGAGACAGGGGGTCGACGAGCAGTACTTC. Translating it yields CASRRQGVDEQYF.

The sample holds a few counts of this clone. This chain joins TRBV5-6 and TRBJ2-7, with D possibly matching TRBD1 (6 bases). Germline loops: CDR1 SGHDT, CDR2 YYEEEE. The CDR3 is 11 residues long. The germline V and J ends were trimmed by 2 bases and 7 bases, with 7 bases remaining between them. The CDR3 bases are TGTGCCAGCAGCTTTCAGGGGGAGCAGTACTTC. This encodes CASSFQGEQYF.

This chain links TRBV7-9 with TRBJ2-3; 8 bases are a match to TRBD2. The CDR3 runs to 13 residues. CDR1 is SEHNR and CDR2 is FQNEAQ in the germline V gene (reference sequence). V shed 11 bases and J 5 bases; nucleotides not matched to a gene: 9. The CDR3 region is CASSREVRDTQYF. The CDR3 coding sequence is TGTGCCTCCTCGCGGGAGGTAAGAGATACGCAGTATTTT.

The chain combines TRBV6-5 with TRBJ2-7; perhaps TRBD1 as D (5 bases). The V gene's germline CDR1 is MNHEY and CDR2 SVGAGI. Trimming removed 7 bases from V and 4 bases from J, with 11 bases in between. This CDR3 contains 12 residues. CDR3 sequence reads: CASKGRVYEQYF. CDR3 nucleotides: TGTGCCAGCAAGGGCAGGGTGTACGAGCAGTACTTC.

The chain carries TRBV7-3 and TRBJ2-6; D unclear. The germline gives CDR1 SGHTA, CDR2 FQGTGA. The CDR3 length is 15 residues. With 3 bases removed from V and 0 bases from J, the gap between germline ends came to 6 bases. CDR3 sequence (DNA): TGTGCCAGCAGCTTCGGCTTCTCTGGGGCCAACGTCCTGACTTTC. Its translation is CASSFGFSGANVLTF.

In this sample, this clone turned up a few times. The V call is TRBV7-9, the J call TRBJ1-5; TRBD1 agrees at 8 bases. CDR3 length equals 15 residues. CDR1 SEHNR and CDR2 FQNEAQ come from the germline V gene (reference sequence). With 3 bases clipped from V and 6 bases from J, the junction kept 7 bases outside the gene matches. CDR3 residues: CASSFGQGRSQPQHF. The CDR3 DNA is TGTGCCAGCAGCTTTGGACAGGGAAGGAGTCAGCCCCAGCATTTT. Complete variable domain (other parts from reference TRBV7-9 and TRBJ1-5): DTGVSQNPRHKITKRGQNVTFRCDPISEHNRLYWYRQTLGQGPEFLTYFQNEAQLEKSRLLSDRFSAERPKGSFSTLEIQRTEQGDSAMYLCASSFGQGRSQPQHFGDGTRLSIL.

The J gene is TRBJ2-7, the V gene TRBV5-1; D call uncertain. Germline CDR1 and CDR2: SGHRS and YFSETQ. V lost 0 bases and J lost 2, with 9 bases in between. The CDR3 extends over 14 amino acids. The CDR3 region is CASSLEGMPYEQYF. The CDR3 coding sequence is TGCGCCAGCAGCTTGGAGGGAATGCCCTACGAGCAGTACTTC.

The rearrangement uses TRBV7-9 and TRBJ2-5, with TRBD2 matching 8 bases. There are 15 residues in the CDR3. The trim removed 7 bases at V and 9 bases at J, leaving 16 bases unmatched. The germline gives CDR1 SEHNR, CDR2 FQNEAQ (reference sequence). The CDR3 DNA reads TGTGCCAGCACCCGTTCGGGACTAGTAAATCCGTCCCAGTACTTC. Its translation: CASTRSGLVNPSQYF.

The V call is TRBV20-1, the J call TRBJ1-2; 7 nucleotides align to TRBD1. This CDR3 has 11 amino acids. J was trimmed by 5 bases and V by 7 bases; bases with no gene match: 4. The V gene's germline CDR1 is DFQATT and CDR2 SNEGSKA (reference sequence). The CDR3 spells CSVLTGYGYTF. The CDR3 DNA follows: TGCAGTGTCCTGACAGGGTATGGCTACACCTTC.

The chain recombines TRBV2 with TRBJ2-7; 12 positions agree with TRBD1. This CDR3 region has 17 residues. Germline assignment: CDR1 SNHLY and CDR2 FYNNEI. The V and J ends lost 6 bases and 0 bases, in that order; junction bases with no gene match: 9. In DNA form, the CDR3 reads TGTGCCAGCAGCCCCCTGGGACAGGGGGCAAGCTCCTACGAGCAGTACTTC. It yields the protein CASSPLGQGASSYEQYF.

V and J are TRBV5-1 and TRBJ2-4; the D gene is possibly TRBD2 (6 bases). This CDR3 contains 14 residues. CDR1 and CDR2 from the germline V gene are SGHRS and YFSETQ. V dropped 1 base and J dropped 4 bases, with 9 bases sitting between them. The CDR3 loop reads CASSLPGEKNIQYF. DNA for the CDR3: TGCGCCAGCAGCTTGCCGGGAGAAAAAAACATTCAGTACTTC.

This sequence joins TRBV7-6 and TRBJ2-5, with D unresolved. The CDR3 is made up of 11 amino acids. Germline lookup yields CDR1 SGHVS and CDR2 FNYEAQ. The germline V and J ends were trimmed by 5 bases and 9 bases, with 10 bases remaining between them. Here the CDR3 reads CASSAQVSQYF. The CDR3 bases are TGTGCCAGCAGCGCTCAGGTGTCCCAGTACTTC.

This clone was seen once. CDR3 DNA: TGTGCCAGCAGACATACTAGCGCATCGGCAGATACGCAGTATTTT. Its translation is CASRHTSASADTQYF. The V call is TRBV5-5, the J call TRBJ2-3, with TRBD2 identical over 7 bases. Looked up from germline, CDR1 is SGHKS and CDR2 is YYEKEE (reference sequence). The length of the CDR3 is 15 residues. V was clipped by 5 bases and J by 4 bases; unmatched bases: 10.

V usage is TRBV9 and J usage is TRBJ1-1; no definite D call. Trimming shortened V by 4 bases and J by 0 bases, and 13 bases separated the two germline ends. Germline loops: CDR1 SGDLS, CDR2 YYNGEE. This CDR3 spans 15 amino acids. In DNA, the CDR3 is TGTGCCAGCAGCCCGCAGACGGAATTGAACACTGAAGCTTTCTTT. It specifies CASSPQTELNTEAFF.